The 23 T cell receptor beta chains in this list originate from one sample, sequenced in a study of blood T cells in healthy people across ages. Together with a sample-barcoded 5' primer, a J-beta primer mix was included in a second PCR lasting about 6 to 11 cycles. From the 5' RACE reads, TCRdb called clonotypes with MiXCR, one entry per CDR3 protein. This sample has about 1.5 million distinct CDR3 sequences, with approximately 38% found just once. Material for sequencing was blood. All receptors derive from a woman aged 18-30 years in good health.

The rearrangement links TRBV27 to TRBJ2-4, with a weak D call TRBD2 (5 bases). The J call may be mistaken, given a closer DNA end match to TRBJ2-7. Germline V gene data show CDR1 as MNHEY and CDR2 as SMNVEV (reference sequence). The CDR3 loop spans 12 amino acids. DNA of the CDR3: TGTGCTGCGAGGGAGAACGCCTACGAGCAGTACTTC. The encoded protein is CAARENAYEQYF.

This clonotype was seen a few times. V gene TRBV9 combines with J gene TRBJ2-1; D is possibly TRBD2 (6 bases). Germline values: CDR1 SGDLS, CDR2 YYNGEE. Trimming removed 4 bases at V and 8 bases at J, with 22 bases between. The CDR3 has 16 residues. The CDR3 sequence: CASSPLGSGPFHEQFF. In DNA form, the CDR3 reads TGTGCCAGCAGCCCCCTCGGTAGCGGTCCCTTTCATGAGCAGTTCTTC.

This clonotype was seen more than once but under ten times. This sequence joins TRBV27 and TRBJ1-1; no definite D call. The CDR3 has 13 amino acids. Germline CDR1 and CDR2: MNHEY and SMNVEV (reference sequence). V shed 0 bases and J shed 7 bases, with 9 bases lying between them. This chain's CDR3 is CASSLSRSDEAFF. CDR3 coding DNA: TGTGCCAGCAGTTTATCGAGGTCAGATGAAGCTTTCTTT.

The chain has TRBV11-2 and TRBJ2-1, with TRBD2 identical over 9 bases. Germline lookup yields CDR1 SGHAT and CDR2 FQNNGV. The V segment lost 1 base and the J segment 0 bases; nucleotides outside the gene matches: 7. CDR3 size: 18 residues. In DNA, the CDR3 is TGTGCCAGCAGCTTAGGCGTTCTAGCGGGGCCCTCCTACAATGAGCAGTTCTTC. It translates to CASSLGVLAGPSYNEQFF.

The chain links TRBV6-5 to TRBJ2-7; 7 bases are shared with TRBD2. J gave up 3 bases and V 6 bases, and 8 bases lay outside the gene matches. Germline V CDR1 and CDR2: MNHEY, SVGAGI. The CDR3 consists of 14 residues. In DNA, the CDR3 is TGTGCCAGCAGAAGGGCCGGGGGGTTCTACGAGCAGTACTTC. It translates to CASRRAGGFYEQYF.

V gene TRBV3-1 combines with J gene TRBJ2-5; 7 bases line up with TRBD1. CDR1 and CDR2 from the germline V gene are LGHDT and YNNKEL (reference sequence). Trimming removed 4 bases from V and 5 bases from J; junction bases left unmatched: 10. There are 15 residues in the CDR3. CDR3 DNA sequence: TGTGCCAGCAGCCTAGGAGAGACAGGGCGGGAGACCCAGTACTTC. Translation: CASSLGETGRETQYF.

The J gene is TRBJ2-3, the V gene TRBV28; 11 bases align to TRBD2. The length of the CDR3 is 18 residues. Germline CDR1 and CDR2: MDHEN and SYDVKM. The V segment lost 4 bases and the J segment 1 base; nucleotides outside the gene matches: 10. CDR3: CASSSTASGGTGTDTQYF. The CDR3 coding sequence is TGTGCCAGCAGTTCCACCGCTAGCGGGGGGACTGGCACAGATACGCAGTATTTT.

In its sample, this clonotype was seen a few times. The chain has TRBV6-1 and TRBJ2-7; weak D call: TRBD2 (6 bases). With 6 bases removed from V and 3 bases from J, the gap between germline ends came to 12 bases. This CDR3 contains 13 residues. Germline-derived CDR1 and CDR2 are MNHNS and SASEGT. CDR3 region: CASSSSVIYEQYF. The CDR3, as DNA: TGTGCCAGCAGCTCTAGCGTGATCTACGAGCAGTACTTC.

V is TRBV5-1 and J is TRBJ1-2; 7 bases align to TRBD1. This CDR3 spans 13 amino acids. Germline lookup yields CDR1 SGHRS and CDR2 YFSETQ. J was trimmed by 4 bases and V by 5 bases; bases with no gene match: 5. Here the CDR3 reads CASRPWDSYGYTF. CDR3 nucleotide sequence: TGCGCCAGCAGGCCCTGGGACAGCTATGGCTACACCTTC.

CDR3 residues: CASSLSRAGTDTQYF. The CDR3 DNA is TGTGCCAGCAGCTTGAGCCGAGCGGGCACAGATACGCAGTATTTT. This chain joins TRBV14 and TRBJ2-3, with D possibly TRBD2 on 5 matching bases. Germline V lookup: CDR1 SGHDN, CDR2 FVKESK. The CDR3 has 15 amino acids. With 5 bases removed from V and 1 base from J, the gap between germline ends came to 13 bases.

The chain is built from TRBV5-1 and TRBJ2-1, with TRBD2 matching 12 bases. Unmatched junction bases numbered 12, after V lost 0 bases and J lost 8 bases. From germline, CDR1 is SGHRS and CDR2 YFSETQ. The CDR3 sequence is 18 residues long. DNA for the CDR3: TGCGCCAGCAGCTTGGCACTAGCGGGGGGATCGTTTAAGCATGAGCAGTTCTTC. It is translated as CASSLALAGGSFKHEQFF.

The chain employs TRBV7-9 and TRBJ2-7, with 9 bases aligning to TRBD1. This CDR3 has 16 residues. J gave up 5 bases and V 4 bases, and 12 bases lay outside the gene matches. CDR1 is SEHNR and CDR2 is FQNEAQ in the germline V gene (reference sequence). Written as DNA, the CDR3 is TGTGCCAGCAGCTCAACCGTCGGGACAGGGTACAACGAGCAGTACTTC. It encodes CASSSTVGTGYNEQYF.

This clonotype has just a few counts. This rearrangement joins TRBV6-5 to TRBJ1-2; TRBD1 is a possible D gene (6 bases). Trimming removed 5 bases from V and 5 bases from J, with 21 bases in between. Germline CDR1 reads MNHEY; CDR2 reads SVGAGI. The CDR3 consists of 16 residues. The DNA for the CDR3 is TGTGCCAGCAGTCCACACGAGAGGGGGTTGAAATATGGCTACACCTTC. It yields the protein CASSPHERGLKYGYTF.

The chain combines TRBV14 with TRBJ1-1; the D is unclear. Germline V gene lookup returns CDR1 SGHDN and CDR2 FVKESK. The CDR3 covers 11 residues. The V and J ends lost 0 bases and 9 bases respectively, with 5 bases between them. This chain's CDR3 is CASSQDTKAFF. The DNA of the CDR3 is TGTGCCAGCAGCCAAGATACGAAAGCTTTCTTT.

This clonotype appeared a few times. The chain has TRBV5-1 and TRBJ2-7; D gene uncertain. The germline V gene encodes CDR1 SGHRS and CDR2 YFSETQ. CDR3 length: 12 residues. Deletions cut 6 bases from V and 3 bases from J, with 10 bases between. CDR3: CASKDADYEQYF. CDR3 DNA sequence: TGCGCCAGCAAGGATGCCGACTACGAGCAGTACTTC.

This clonotype showed up just a few times. V and J are TRBV7-2 and TRBJ2-1; tentatively, D is TRBD2 (6 bases). Germline values: CDR1 SGHTA, CDR2 FQGNSA. Trimming removed 3 bases at V and 6 bases at J, with 12 bases between. The CDR3 covers 14 residues. CDR3 loop: CASSFPEGGNEQFF. The CDR3 nucleotides read TGTGCCAGCAGCTTCCCTGAGGGAGGCAATGAGCAGTTCTTC.

The gene calls are TRBV20-1 and TRBJ2-7, with TRBD2 matching over 10 bases. The CDR3 sequence is 15 residues long. Trimming at V came to 6 bases and at J to 0 bases, leaving 8 bases not matched to a gene. Germline CDR1 and CDR2: DFQATT and SNEGSKA (reference sequence). CDR3 residues: CSAGWEREGSYEQYF. The CDR3, as DNA: TGCAGTGCAGGGTGGGAGCGGGAGGGCTCCTACGAGCAGTACTTC.

CDR3 amino acids: CASSLGLAGSGTDTQYF. DNA of the CDR3: TGTGCCAGCAGTTTGGGACTAGCGGGGTCGGGCACAGATACGCAGTATTTT. The V gene is TRBV12-3 or TRBV12-4, the J gene TRBJ2-3, with TRBD2 identical over 13 bases. V shed 3 bases and J 1 base; nucleotides not matched to a gene: 4. The CDR3 runs to 17 residues.

The chain uses TRBV29-1 and TRBJ2-5; possible D gene TRBD1, 6 bases. The CDR3 length is 16 residues. The germline V gene encodes CDR1 SQVTM and CDR2 ANQGSEA. Trimming took 2 bases from V and 1 from J, leaving 17 bases between them. This chain's CDR3 is CSVENAQGLPQETQYF. CDR3 in DNA: TGCAGCGTTGAAAATGCACAGGGATTACCCCAAGAGACCCAGTACTTC.

This clonotype occurred a few times. The chain has TRBV7-8 and TRBJ2-3; a weak D match, TRBD2 (6 bases). From germline, CDR1 is SGHVS and CDR2 FQNEAQ. V lost 2 bases and J 0 bases, leaving 15 bases between the germline ends. The CDR3 has 17 amino acids. CDR3 sequence reads: CASSLRVTGLSTDTQYF. The CDR3 DNA is TGTGCCAGCAGCTTAAGGGTGACGGGACTTAGCACAGATACGCAGTATTTT.

The V gene is TRBV27, the J gene TRBJ1-1; weak D call: TRBD1 (6 bases). Deletions cut 2 bases from V and 6 bases from J, with 13 bases between. Germline V lookup: CDR1 MNHEY, CDR2 SMNVEV (reference sequence). This CDR3 comprises 14 residues. CDR3 DNA sequence: TGTGCCAGCAGTTTAGACAGGTGGGACGCTGAAGCTTTCTTT. This gives the protein CASSLDRWDAEAFF.

V gene TRBV5-1 combines with J gene TRBJ2-1; TRBD1 matches 8 bases. J gave up 6 bases and V 5 bases, and 7 bases lay outside the gene matches. Germline V gene data show CDR1 as SGHRS and CDR2 as YFSETQ. This CDR3 comprises 14 residues. The CDR3 sequence is CASRPQGEVNEQFF. The DNA for the CDR3 is TGCGCCAGCAGGCCACAGGGGGAGGTCAATGAGCAGTTCTTC.

This clonotype occurred a few times. This CDR3 reads CASSSDQDYNEQFF. The DNA of the CDR3 is TGTGCCAGCAGTAGCGACCAGGATTACAATGAGCAGTTCTTC. The V gene is TRBV6-4, the J gene TRBJ2-1; no reliable D call. Germline CDR1 is MRHNA and CDR2 is SNTAGT. The CDR3 sequence is 14 residues long. Between the trimmed V and J ends, which lost 5 bases and 4 bases, there was a span of 12 bases.